What follows describes a single TCR beta chain. No antigen is known for it. This entry comes from a study of a mutant IDH1 vaccine in newly diagnosed glioma. Study-level background: Vaccination began 4-6 weeks post radiotherapy alone, or with temozolomide cycles. Whole-study results and caveats: Vaccination induced immune responses in 85% to 95% of patients. Pseudoprogression apparently tracked independently of changes in top peripheral T cell clonotypes.

Method: immunoSEQ multiplex PCR; TCRdb's copy keeps in-frame clones and lacks some. The sample lists tens of thousands of clones, almost 95% occurring once. CDR1 is SEHNR and CDR2 is FQNEAQ in the germline V gene (reference sequence). Trimming removed 0 bases from V and 3 bases from J, with 10 bases in between. The CDR3 has 15 amino acids. Time point defined: week 35, safety follow-up. The content of each vaccine dose was 300 ug of mutant IDH1 20-mer peptide, and topical imiquimod accompanied it. New WHO grade 3 or 4 IDH1-mutant, ATRX-lost astrocytomas were present in all donors. The rearrangement links TRBV7-9 to TRBJ2-3; D possibly corresponds to TRBD2 (5 bases). The clonotype originates from a man aged 50-59 years with glioma. Sequencing was performed on PBMCs, taken from a glioma patient whose treatment included an IDH1 peptide vaccine. The DNA for the CDR3 is TGTGCCAGCAGCTTAGCGCCAGCGGTAACAGATACGCAGTATTTT. It is translated as CASSLAPAVTDTQYF.